The 30 T cell receptor beta chains reported below all come from one sample, sequenced in a study of T-cell reconstitution after alpha-beta-depleted transplantation in children. Library preparation (for TCRbeta) was performed with unique molecular identifiers. TCRdb called the PCR reads again in MiXCR, with one record for every CDR3 protein. The repertoire has about 580,000 distinct CDR3 sequences, roughly 23% of them found once; the top ten carry less than 15%. Sequences were derived from PBMCs, mostly from graft donor cells, sampled 360 days after TCRalphabeta/CD19-depleted stem cell transplant. These receptors came from a boy under two years old who had a stem cell transplant for acute myeloid leukemia, so the T cells may come from the graft donor.

The J gene is TRBJ2-7, the V gene TRBV20-1; 8 nucleotides line up with TRBD2. The V gene's germline CDR1 is DFQATT and CDR2 SNEGSKA (reference sequence). CDR3 size: 12 residues. Trimming cost V 0 bases and J 13 bases; bases outside gene matches: 8. The CDR3 is CSARDWGRGDYF. In DNA, the CDR3 is TGCAGTGCTAGAGATTGGGGGCGGGGGGACTACTTC.

The V gene is TRBV24-1, the J gene TRBJ2-1, with 8 bases identical to TRBD2. Germline lookup yields CDR1 KGHDR and CDR2 SFDVKD. The CDR3 totals 15 residues. The V and J ends lost 9 bases and 5 bases, in that order; junction bases with no gene match: 11. CDR3: CATGSVGAGDNEQFF. The CDR3 nucleotides are TGTGCCACCGGTTCCGTAGGAGCGGGGGACAATGAGCAGTTCTTC.

This clonotype was detected a few times. The rearrangement links TRBV27 to TRBJ2-5; perhaps TRBD2 as D (5 bases). The CDR3 consists of 13 residues. V was cut by 6 bases and J by 5 bases, with 13 bases left in between. CDR1 and CDR2 (germline): MNHEY, SMNVEV (reference sequence). The DNA for the CDR3 is TGTGCCAGCAGGCCTGAGAGGGTGGAGACCCAGTACTTC. Protein sequence: CASRPERVETQYF.

J is TRBJ2-1 and V is TRBV28; TRBD1 matches 9 bases. Germline V gene sequence: CDR1 MDHEN, CDR2 SYDVKM. CDR3 length: 14 residues. V dropped 1 base and J dropped 8; count of bases not matched to a gene: 3. CDR3 sequence (DNA): TGTGCCAGCAGTTTATCGACAGGGGGTTATGAGCAGTTCTTC. This encodes CASSLSTGGYEQFF.

This clonotype was picked up many times. The chain employs TRBV29-1 and TRBJ1-1, with D perhaps matching TRBD1 (5 bases). This CDR3 has 13 amino acids. V gave up 6 bases and J gave up 5 bases, with 16 bases separating them. Germline CDR1 SQVTM, CDR2 ANQGSEA. The CDR3 region has the DNA TGCAGCGTAACCCTCCCAGGGAATACTGAAGCTTTCTTT. It specifies CSVTLPGNTEAFF.

At least ten counts were recorded for this clonotype. The rearrangement joins TRBV29-1 to TRBJ2-7; a possible D gene is TRBD2 (6 bases). The CDR3 spans 14 residues. V was trimmed by 3 bases and J by 2 bases, leaving 14 bases between them. Germline values: CDR1 SQVTM, CDR2 ANQGSEA. Written as DNA, the CDR3 is TGCAGCGTTGAGGGGGTAGGGACTCCCTACGAGCAGTACTTC. Its translation: CSVEGVGTPYEQYF.

The chain couples TRBV5-5 to TRBJ1-2, with 7 bases matching TRBD1. This CDR3 comprises 15 residues. Germline assignment: CDR1 SGHKS and CDR2 YYEKEE (reference sequence). With V trimmed by 1 base and J by 2 bases, 5 bases remained unmatched. The DNA of the CDR3 is TGTGCCAGCAGCTTGATAGGGGGCGAGAACTATGGCTACACCTTC. Protein: CASSLIGGENYGYTF.

With regard to this clonotype: This may be a read error, as it is one base from a much larger clone. This chain connects TRBV18 to TRBJ2-1; D is undetermined. The CDR3 consists of 12 residues. The germline CDR1 and CDR2 sequences are KGHSH and LQKENI. As DNA, the CDR3 is TGTGCCAGCTCCCCCTCCGGAGAGTGGCAGGTCTTC. It encodes CASSPSGEWQVF.

As for this clonotype: Germline and junction disagree at one end, which may indicate a read error. This rearrangement joins TRBV20-1 to TRBJ2-1, with D perhaps matching TRBD2 (7 bases). The CDR3 runs 16 residues. Germline loops: CDR1 DFQATT, CDR2 SNEGSKA (reference sequence). CDR3 coding DNA: TGCTGTGCTAGAGCGGTTATGGCGGGGGCCCACAATGAGCAGTTCTTC. This translates into CCARAVMAGAHNEQFF.

This clonotype was counted at least ten times. The chain recombines TRBV7-9 with TRBJ2-1; TRBD2 matches 10 bases. From germline, CDR1 is SEHNR and CDR2 FQNEAQ (reference sequence). This CDR3 region has 16 residues. The V and J ends lost 1 base and 9 bases, in that order; junction bases with no gene match: 9. The CDR3 bases are TGTGCCAGCAGCTTAGGGGGTCCAGCGGGGGGGTTTGAGCAGTTCTTC. The encoded protein is CASSLGGPAGGFEQFF.

This chain uses TRBV28 with TRBJ2-7; no firm D call. The CDR3 extends over 16 amino acids. Germline values: CDR1 MDHEN, CDR2 SYDVKM. Trimming removed 4 bases from V and 4 bases from J, with 20 bases in between. The CDR3 spells CASSSSLIPSLYEQYV. The CDR3 DNA reads TGTGCCAGCAGTTCCTCCCTAATACCTTCATTGTACGAGCAGTACGTC.

This clonotype was picked up a small number of times. The chain carries TRBV29-1 and TRBJ2-1; D gene ambiguous. Germline values: CDR1 SQVTM, CDR2 ANQGSEA. The V and J ends lost 1 base and 3 bases respectively, with 10 bases between them. The CDR3 is 14 residues long. The CDR3 here is CSVEALQSYNEQFF. CDR3 DNA sequence: TGCAGCGTTGAAGCCCTACAGAGCTACAATGAGCAGTTCTTC.

This clonotype was seen at least ten times. V gene TRBV6-2 or TRBV6-3 combines with J gene TRBJ1-5; D call uncertain. The CDR3 is made up of 13 amino acids. V gave up 8 bases and J gave up 6 bases, with 14 bases separating them. Germline V CDR1 and CDR2: MNHEY, SVGEGT. The chain's CDR3 is CASESTETQPQHF. The CDR3 nucleotides read TGTGCCAGCGAATCGACGGAAACTCAGCCCCAGCATTTT.

About this clonotype itself: The junction departs from the called germline gene at one end, perhaps through a read error. The V gene is TRBV12-3 or TRBV12-4, the J gene TRBJ2-5; tentative D call: TRBD1 (6 bases). The CDR3 is 13 amino acids. The CDR3 DNA reads as TGTGCCAGCAGTCCGGACAGCGAAGAGTCCCAGTACTTC. This sequence encodes CASSPDSEESQYF.

The genes are TRBV4-2 and TRBJ2-3; D is uncertain. The CDR3 is made up of 12 amino acids. From germline, CDR1 is LGHNA and CDR2 YNFKEQ. Trimming cost V 4 bases and J 3 bases, with 5 bases left between them. CDR3 nucleotides: TGTGCCAGCAGCCGCCAAACAGATACGCAGTATTTT. Translation: CASSRQTDTQYF.

This clonotype has just a few counts. J is TRBJ2-2 and V is TRBV5-6, with D tentatively TRBD1 (6 bases). The germline V gene has CDR1 SGHDT and CDR2 YYEEEE. V lost 3 bases to trimming and J lost 1 base, with 13 bases between them. CDR3 length: 16 amino acids. The CDR3 region is CASSSMGAVNTGELFF. As DNA, the CDR3 is TGTGCCAGCAGCTCCATGGGGGCGGTGAACACCGGGGAGCTGTTTTTT.

This clonotype showed up many times. V is TRBV10-3 and J is TRBJ2-5; TRBD1 matches at 8 bases. CDR1 and CDR2 (germline): ENHRY, SYGVKD. The CDR3 is 14 amino acids. Trimming took 2 bases from V and 6 from J; bases not matched to a gene: 5. The CDR3 loop is CAISEPDRGQTQYF. CDR3 nucleotide sequence: TGTGCCATCAGTGAGCCCGACAGGGGACAGACCCAGTACTTC.

The chain joins TRBV30 to TRBJ2-1; D remains ambiguous. The CDR3 loop spans 12 amino acids. From germline, CDR1 is GTSNPN and CDR2 SVGIG (reference sequence). The germline V and J ends were trimmed by 0 bases and 6 bases, with 6 bases remaining between them. The chain's CDR3 is CAWSVVSNEQFF. DNA for the CDR3: TGTGCCTGGAGTGTAGTGAGCAATGAGCAGTTCTTC.

This clonotype was seen ten or more times. The rearrangement uses TRBV12-5 and TRBJ2-7, with 8 bases lining up with TRBD1. Germline CDR1 reads LGHNT; CDR2 reads FRNRAP. This CDR3 comprises 18 residues. V gave up 1 base and J gave up 0 bases; unmatched junction bases: 11. CDR3 amino acids: CASGLGRQGSVSSYEQYF. The CDR3 DNA sequence: TGTGCTAGTGGTTTGGGCCGACAGGGGTCTGTTAGCTCCTACGAGCAGTACTTC.

This clonotype has just a few counts. The CDR3 nucleotides are TGTGCCAGCACCCCGGGACAGTATAATTCACCCCTCCACTTT. This gives the protein CASTPGQYNSPLHF. V usage is TRBV12-3 or TRBV12-4 and J usage is TRBJ1-6; 7 bases line up with TRBD1. The CDR3 length is 14 residues. V gave up 7 bases and J gave up 4 bases; unmatched junction bases: 4.

This clonotype has at least ten counts. The rearrangement joins TRBV28 to TRBJ2-5; D is possibly TRBD1 (5 bases). CDR3 length: 17 amino acids. Germline assignment: CDR1 MDHEN and CDR2 SYDVKM. Trimming removed 1 base at V and 2 bases at J, with 17 bases between. The CDR3, as DNA: TGTGCCAGCAGTTTATACCGGACACCTACCCTTCAAGAGACCCAGTACTTC. It translates to CASSLYRTPTLQETQYF.

Ten or more counts support this clonotype. The rearrangement uses TRBV7-2 and TRBJ2-7; D unresolved. This CDR3 comprises 14 residues. Germline V CDR1 and CDR2: SGHTA, FQGNSA. Trimming removed 0 bases from V and 4 bases from J, with 10 bases in between. The CDR3 region has the DNA TGTGCCAGCAGCTTAGCGGGTAGGAAATACGAGCAGTACTTC. Protein: CASSLAGRKYEQYF.

This clonotype occurred a few times. The rearrangement uses TRBV25-1 and TRBJ2-1; TRBD2 might be the D (6 bases). This CDR3 contains 13 residues. Germline V gives CDR1 MGHDK, CDR2 SYGVNS. Trimming removed 2 bases from V and 6 bases from J, with 8 bases in between. The CDR3 nucleotides are TGTGCCAGCAGTGAAGGCGGGACCAATGAGCAGTTCTTC. This encodes CASSEGGTNEQFF.

Ten or more counts support this clonotype. Here the CDR3 DNA reads TGTGCCAGCAGCTTAGTCCCTAGCGTAGAGGGCGAGCAGTACGTC. It specifies CASSLVPSVEGEQYV. This chain links TRBV7-2 with TRBJ2-7, with D possibly TRBD2 on 6 matching bases. Germline lookup yields CDR1 SGHTA and CDR2 FQGNSA. V was shortened by 1 base and J by 6 bases, with 16 bases between the two germline ends. The CDR3 sequence is 15 residues long.

This clonotype was counted ten times or more. V is TRBV3-1 and J is TRBJ2-6; perhaps TRBD2 as D (6 bases). Trimming removed 3 bases from V and 1 base from J, with 13 bases in between. In germline, CDR1 is LGHDT, CDR2 YNNKEL (reference sequence). CDR3 length: 17 residues. The CDR3 sequence is CASSHPGAPSGANVLTF. CDR3 bases: TGTGCCAGCAGCCATCCGGGAGCCCCTTCTGGGGCCAACGTCCTGACTTTC.

This sequence joins TRBV24-1 and TRBJ2-2; D gene unclear. CDR3 length: 17 residues. CDR1 and CDR2 (germline): KGHDR, SFDVKD. Between the trimmed V and J ends, which lost 7 bases and 0 bases, there was a span of 17 bases. This CDR3 reads CATRAGAKNANTGELFF. The CDR3 DNA is TGTGCCACCAGGGCAGGCGCGAAGAACGCGAACACCGGGGAGCTGTTTTTT.

This clonotype was picked up many times. CDR3 amino acids: CASSLVGGVTEAFF. The DNA of the CDR3 is TGCGCCAGCAGCTTGGTTGGGGGTGTCACTGAAGCTTTCTTT. This chain links TRBV5-1 with TRBJ1-1, with D perhaps matching TRBD1 (5 bases). Germline V gene data show CDR1 as SGHRS and CDR2 as YFSETQ. The CDR3 contains 14 residues. Trimming took 0 bases from V and 4 from J, leaving 10 bases between them.

This clonotype was detected a few times. The chain joins TRBV5-5 to TRBJ1-1, with 8 bases fitting TRBD1. Germline CDR1 and CDR2: SGHKS and YYEKEE (reference sequence). V shed 4 bases and J 1 base; nucleotides not matched to a gene: 6. The CDR3 covers 15 residues. CDR3 sequence reads: CASSNFGQGNTEAFF. The CDR3 coding sequence is TGTGCCAGCAGCAACTTTGGACAGGGGAACACTGAAGCTTTCTTT.

This rearrangement joins TRBV9 to TRBJ2-5; D gene ambiguous. CDR1 is SGDLS, CDR2 YYNGEE, per germline. This CDR3 has 12 amino acids. Trimming stripped 0 bases from V and 7 bases from J, with 7 bases between. CDR3: CASSVVEGTQYF. In DNA form, the CDR3 reads TGTGCCAGCAGCGTAGTGGAAGGGACCCAGTACTTC.

This clonotype has just a few counts. The chain has TRBV5-1 and TRBJ2-2; D might be TRBD1 (5 bases). CDR3 size: 16 residues. Trimming removed 1 base at V and 0 bases at J, with 10 bases between. CDR1 SGHRS and CDR2 YFSETQ come from the germline V gene. The CDR3 nucleotides read TGCGCCAGCAGCTTGTGGGGCACCGCGAACACCGGGGAGCTGTTTTTT. Amino acids: CASSLWGTANTGELFF.